Presented here are 28 T cell receptor beta chains from one specimen sequenced in a study of blood T cell repertoires in COVID-19. Sequencing used immunoSEQ multiplex PCR; TCRdb keeps in-frame clones, though not all of them. The sample lists around 100,000 clones, about 91% occurring once. The sample comprised peripheral blood. The receptors come from a human donor in a cohort sampled during active COVID-19.

The V call is TRBV11-3, the J call TRBJ2-7, with TRBD1 matching over 9 bases. CDR1 SGHNT and CDR2 YENEEA come from the germline V gene. The CDR3 runs 15 residues. V shed 3 bases and J 3 bases; nucleotides not matched to a gene: 6. The CDR3 DNA reads TGTGCCAGCAGCTTCCTAGGGGACAGGGACTACGAGCAGTACTTC. The encoded protein is CASSFLGDRDYEQYF.

The chain employs TRBV28 and TRBJ2-3, with a weak D call TRBD2 (6 bases). Germline V gives CDR1 MDHEN, CDR2 SYDVKM. CDR3 length: 17 residues. The V end lost 4 bases, the J end lost 2 bases, and 19 bases lay between the germline ends. The CDR3 nucleotides are TGTGCCAGCAGTTCAACACTGGGGGGACTTGCCACAGATACGCAGTATTTT. This gives the protein CASSSTLGGLATDTQYF.

The chain employs TRBV18 and TRBJ1-2; D might be TRBD1 (5 bases). Germline CDR1 KGHSH, CDR2 LQKENI. The CDR3 has 13 amino acids. Trimming pared 4 bases from V and 6 bases from J, leaving 12 bases between. Here the CDR3 DNA reads TGTGCCAGCTCACTTGACAGATCTGATGGCTACACCTTC. It translates to CASSLDRSDGYTF.

The chain carries TRBV6-5 and TRBJ2-3; a possible D gene is TRBD1 (5 bases). Germline CDR1 MNHEY, CDR2 SVGAGI. V lost 6 bases and J 6 bases, leaving 19 bases between the germline ends. The CDR3 is 15 residues long. The CDR3 region is CASRSLGLISDTQYF. In DNA, the CDR3 is TGTGCCAGCAGGTCGCTGGGGCTCATTTCCGATACGCAGTATTTT.

The chain joins TRBV7-2 to TRBJ2-5; the match to TRBD1 covers 9 bases. The CDR3 loop spans 15 amino acids. The J segment lost 4 bases and the V segment lost 1 base, leaving 4 bases of the junction unmatched. Per germline, CDR1 SGHTA and CDR2 FQGNSA. CDR3 in amino acids: CASSLGGQGAETQYF. The CDR3 nucleotides are TGTGCCAGCAGCTTAGGGGGACAGGGAGCAGAGACCCAGTACTTC. Filled out from reference TRBV7-2 and TRBJ2-5, the complete variable domain reads GAGVSQSPSNKVTEKGKDVELRCDPISGHTALYWYRQSLGQGLEFLIYFQGNSAPDKSGLPSDRFSAERTGGSVSTLTIQRTQQEDSAVYLCASSLGGQGAETQYFGPGTRLLVL.

The chain links TRBV5-1 to TRBJ2-7; 9 nucleotides align to TRBD2. The CDR3 runs 15 residues. Trimming cost V 3 bases and J 2 bases; bases outside gene matches: 6. Germline lookup yields CDR1 SGHRS and CDR2 YFSETQ. The CDR3 region has the DNA TGCGCCAGCAGCTCGATGGGACTAGCAACCTACGAGCAGTACTTC. Protein: CASSSMGLATYEQYF.

This chain uses TRBV3-1 (or the pseudogene TRBV3-2) with TRBJ2-1; perhaps TRBD2 as D (5 bases). The CDR3 has 17 residues. The V gene's germline CDR1 is LGHDT and CDR2 YNNKEL (reference sequence). The ends were cut back, 2 bases at V and 5 bases at J, with 19 bases in the middle. The CDR3 spells CASSQSPLAIGDNEQFF. The CDR3 DNA sequence: TGTGCCAGCAGCCAAAGCCCCCTAGCTATCGGGGACAATGAGCAGTTCTTC.

This sequence joins TRBV28 and TRBJ1-4; D call uncertain. V lost 7 bases and J 10 bases, leaving 10 bases between the germline ends. Germline V gene lookup returns CDR1 MDHEN and CDR2 SYDVKM. This CDR3 region has 11 residues. CDR3 amino acids: CASTSSGKLFF. The CDR3 DNA follows: TGTGCCAGCACCTCGAGCGGAAAACTGTTTTTT.

CDR3 DNA: TGTGCCAGCAGCTTACAGACAGGCGTCTACGAGCAGTACTTC. As protein: CASSLQTGVYEQYF. J is TRBJ2-7 and V is TRBV7-9; possible D gene TRBD1, 6 bases. V lost 2 bases, J lost 3 bases, and 11 bases lay in between. CDR1 is SEHNR and CDR2 is FQNEAQ in the germline V gene (reference sequence). This CDR3 comprises 14 residues. Filled out from reference TRBV7-9 and TRBJ2-7, the complete variable domain reads DTGVSQNPRHKITKRGQNVTFRCDPISEHNRLYWYRQTLGQGPEFLTYFQNEAQLEKSRLLSDRFSAERPKGSFSTLEIQRTEQGDSAMYLCASSLQTGVYEQYFGPGTRLTVT.

This clone appeared once. V gene TRBV9 combines with J gene TRBJ1-2, with 7 bases that match TRBD1. Per germline, CDR1 SGDLS and CDR2 YYNGEE. The CDR3 consists of 13 residues. Trimming took 4 bases from V and 12 from J; bases not matched to a gene: 12. The CDR3 coding sequence is TGTGCCAGCAGCACACCGACAGGGCCCAGGAACACCTTC. Translated: CASSTPTGPRNTF.

This chain joins TRBV29-1 and TRBJ2-5; the D gene is possibly TRBD1 (5 bases). The CDR3 loop spans 13 amino acids. The V and J ends lost 4 bases and 3 bases respectively, with 12 bases between them. CDR1 is SQVTM and CDR2 is ANQGSEA in the germline V gene. The CDR3 bases are TGCAGCGTTGGTGGGGCAGGGAAAGAGACCCAGTACTTC. Translating it yields CSVGGAGKETQYF.

This chain connects TRBV6-2 or TRBV6-3 to TRBJ1-2, with TRBD1 as a possible D gene (6 bases). The CDR3 totals 12 residues. Germline V gene sequence: CDR1 MNHEY, CDR2 SVGEGT. The V gene lost 6 bases and the J gene lost 14 bases, with 19 bases spanning the gap. This CDR3 reads CASSFPTGLRTF. The DNA for the CDR3 is TGTGCCAGCAGCTTCCCGACAGGCCTTAGGACCTTC.

The chain combines TRBV7-2 with TRBJ2-7; TRBD2 matches at 8 bases. Trimming removed 1 base from V and 1 base from J; junction bases left unmatched: 3. This CDR3 is 15 amino acids long. Germline assignment: CDR1 SGHTA and CDR2 FQGNSA. The CDR3 here is CASSLDSGASYEQYF. As DNA, the CDR3 is TGTGCCAGCAGCTTAGATAGCGGGGCTTCCTACGAGCAGTACTTC.

This clone appeared once. The CDR3, as DNA: TGCGCCAGCAGCCGACTAGCGGGAGGCTCCTCCAGACAGACGGATACGCAGTATTTT. Protein sequence: CASSRLAGGSSRQTDTQYF. The J gene is TRBJ2-3, the V gene TRBV5-1; 13 bases map to TRBD2. The germline CDR1 and CDR2 sequences are SGHRS and YFSETQ. V lost 4 bases to trimming and J lost 6 bases; unmatched junction nucleotides: 17. The CDR3 is 19 amino acids.

V and J are TRBV6-5 and TRBJ1-6; perhaps TRBD1 as D (5 bases). This CDR3 comprises 16 residues. The germline gives CDR1 MNHEY, CDR2 SVGAGI. The V and J ends lost 0 bases and 8 bases respectively, with 14 bases between them. The DNA of the CDR3 is TGTGCCAGCAGTTACTCGATGCCAGGACAACATTCACCCCTCCACTTT. Encoded protein: CASSYSMPGQHSPLHF.

The chain recombines TRBV10-3 with TRBJ1-6, with TRBD1 matching 8 bases. This CDR3 contains 17 residues. CDR1 is ENHRY, CDR2 SYGVKD, per germline. V gave up 4 bases and J gave up 0 bases; unmatched junction bases: 5. For the CDR3, the DNA is TGTGCCATCAGTGTAAGACAGGGGAGCTCCTATAATTCACCCCTCCACTTT. It is translated as CAISVRQGSSYNSPLHF.

V gene TRBV6-5 combines with J gene TRBJ1-4; D is perhaps TRBD1 (6 bases). Germline CDR1 reads MNHEY; CDR2 reads SVGAGI. V lost 6 bases and J lost 2, with 7 bases in between. The CDR3 extends over 13 amino acids. The CDR3 nucleotides read TGTGCCAGCAGCAGGGGCACTAATGAAAAACTGTTTTTT. Translation gives CASSRGTNEKLFF.

V gene TRBV24-1 combines with J gene TRBJ2-3, with TRBD2 as a possible D gene (7 bases). The CDR3 has 13 amino acids. CDR1 is KGHDR and CDR2 is SFDVKD in the germline V gene. Trimming removed 10 bases from V and 0 bases from J, with 10 bases in between. The CDR3 nucleotides are TGTGCCACTAGGGGGGGGAGCACAGATACGCAGTATTTT. Translation gives CATRGGSTDTQYF.

This clone was seen just once. The chain employs TRBV5-1 and TRBJ2-3; tentatively, D is TRBD1 (6 bases). The germline V gene has CDR1 SGHRS and CDR2 YFSETQ. V was trimmed by 1 base and J by 3 bases, leaving 12 bases between them. The CDR3 contains 15 residues. CDR3 bases: TGCGCCAGCAGCTTGTACGGACAGATGACAGATACGCAGTATTTT. It translates to CASSLYGQMTDTQYF.

A single count supports this clone. The chain joins TRBV28 to TRBJ1-2; D is uncertain. CDR1 and CDR2 from the germline V gene are MDHEN and SYDVKM. CDR3 size: 12 residues. The ends were cut back, 5 bases at V and 3 bases at J, with 7 bases in the middle. In DNA, the CDR3 is TGTGCCAGCAGTGTCACAGACTATGGCTACACCTTC. Translation gives CASSVTDYGYTF.

This clone was seen a handful of times. This chain uses TRBV21-1 with TRBJ2-5; the D segment call TRBD2 is taken from the table without a DNA check. TRBV21-1 is recorded as a pseudogene. This CDR3 has 17 amino acids. The CDR3 coding sequence is TGTGCCAGCAGCAAACCCCGACGTGAGGGTCCCCAAGAGACCCAGTACTTC. Translating gives CASSKPRREGPQETQYF.

The chain has TRBV30 and TRBJ1-6, with D unresolved. V lost 4 bases and J 9 bases, leaving 16 bases between the germline ends. The CDR3 contains 14 residues. CDR1 GTSNPN and CDR2 SVGIG come from the germline V gene (reference sequence). CDR3 DNA sequence: TGTGCCTGGATGGACTGGTTTATGGCTTCACCCCTCCACTTT. Protein product: CAWMDWFMASPLHF.

The chain recombines TRBV5-1 with TRBJ2-1; TRBD2 agrees at 14 bases. The CDR3 consists of 15 residues. Germline CDR1 reads SGHRS; CDR2 reads YFSETQ. V was pared by 4 bases and J by 7 bases, with 4 bases of the junction left unmatched. CDR3 in amino acids: CASSGTSGSRNEQFF. The CDR3 bases are TGCGCCAGCAGCGGGACTAGCGGGAGTAGGAATGAGCAGTTCTTC. The whole variable domain, filled in from reference TRBV5-1 and TRBJ2-1, reads KAGVTQTPRYLIKTRGQQVTLSCSPISGHRSVSWYQQTPGQGLQFLFEYFSETQRNKGNFPGRFSGRQFSNSRSEMNVSTLELGDSALYLCASSGTSGSRNEQFFGPGTRLTVL.

This rearrangement joins TRBV6-5 to TRBJ2-5, with D possibly matching TRBD2 (6 bases). CDR1 and CDR2 (germline): MNHEY, SVGAGI. There are 14 residues in the CDR3. Deletions cut 6 bases from V and 5 bases from J, with 16 bases between. The CDR3 bases are TGTGCCAGCAGCCCGTGGTCCGGAGGGGAGACCCAGTACTTC. Amino acids: CASSPWSGGETQYF.

The chain combines TRBV2 with TRBJ2-7; the D gene is possibly TRBD1 (6 bases). CDR3 size: 14 residues. With 6 bases removed from V and 6 bases from J, the gap between germline ends came to 18 bases. Germline V gives CDR1 SNHLY, CDR2 FYNNEI. The CDR3: CASRRTALLGEQYF. CDR3 DNA sequence: TGTGCCAGCAGACGGACAGCCCTCCTAGGCGAGCAGTACTTC.

V is TRBV5-6 and J is TRBJ2-2; the D gene is possibly TRBD2 (6 bases). Trimming removed 4 bases from V and 0 bases from J, with 16 bases in between. Germline assignment: CDR1 SGHDT and CDR2 YYEEEE. The CDR3 sequence is 17 residues long. CDR3 sequence reads: CASSGYSWDSNTGELFF. The CDR3 DNA sequence: TGTGCCAGCAGCGGATACTCTTGGGACTCGAACACCGGGGAGCTGTTTTTT.

The V call is TRBV7-2, the J call TRBJ2-7; 8 positions match TRBD2. Losses at the gene ends were 3 bases for V and 0 bases for J; bases not matched to a gene: 4. CDR3 length equals 15 residues. Germline V gives CDR1 SGHTA, CDR2 FQGNSA. CDR3 in amino acids: CASSFNGGDSYEQYF. The CDR3 DNA sequence: TGTGCCAGCAGCTTCAACGGGGGGGACTCCTACGAGCAGTACTTC. Filled out from reference TRBV7-2 and TRBJ2-7, the complete variable domain reads GAGVSQSPSNKVTEKGKDVELRCDPISGHTALYWYRQSLGQGLEFLIYFQGNSAPDKSGLPSDRFSAERTGGSVSTLTIQRTQQEDSAVYLCASSFNGGDSYEQYFGPGTRLTVT.

The chain joins TRBV28 to TRBJ1-1; TRBD1 aligns across 8 bases. V lost 5 bases and J lost 1; bases outside the gene matches: 9. The CDR3 length is 16 residues. Per germline, CDR1 MDHEN and CDR2 SYDVKM. This CDR3 reads CASSRPPGTGNTEAFF. The DNA of the CDR3 is TGTGCCAGCAGTAGACCTCCCGGGACAGGGAACACTGAAGCTTTCTTT.